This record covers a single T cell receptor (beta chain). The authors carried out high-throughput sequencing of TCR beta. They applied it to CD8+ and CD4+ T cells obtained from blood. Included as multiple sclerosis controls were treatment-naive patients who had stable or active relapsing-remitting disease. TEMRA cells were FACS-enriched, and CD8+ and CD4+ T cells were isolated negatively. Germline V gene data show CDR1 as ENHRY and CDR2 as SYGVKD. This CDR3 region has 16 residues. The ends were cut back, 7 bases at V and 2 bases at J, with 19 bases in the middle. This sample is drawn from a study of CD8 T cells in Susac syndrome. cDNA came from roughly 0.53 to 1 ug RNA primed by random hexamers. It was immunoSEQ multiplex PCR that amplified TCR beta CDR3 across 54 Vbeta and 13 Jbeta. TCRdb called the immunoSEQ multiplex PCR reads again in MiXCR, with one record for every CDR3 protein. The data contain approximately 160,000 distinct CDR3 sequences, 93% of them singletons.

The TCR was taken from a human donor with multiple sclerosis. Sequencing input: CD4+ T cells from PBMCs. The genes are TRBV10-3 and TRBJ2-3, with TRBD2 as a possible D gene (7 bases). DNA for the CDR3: TGTGCCATCAAGGGGGAGGGGGACACACTCACAGATACGCAGTATTTT. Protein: CAIKGEGDTLTDTQYF.